This T cell receptor beta chain was captured in a study of response to subunit inactivated influenza vaccine. Study-wide results and limits: Each seasonal influenza vaccination recruits few new T cells, the authors suggested.

This clonotype has more than one count but fewer than ten. Its antigen is unidentified. TCRdb reanalysed the RT-PCR reads using MiXCR and keeps one entry per CDR3 protein. The table lists around 480,000 distinct CDR3 sequences, about 17% of them singletons. The material sequenced was CD4+ T cells sorted from PBMCs, taken around 25 months after vaccination. This TCR was recovered from a man in his fifties or sixties who received an inactivated influenza vaccine.

The CDR3 sequence is CASSSGGGGSYEQYF. The DNA of the CDR3 is TGTGCCAGCAGTTCAGGGGGTGGTGGTTCCTACGAGCAGTACTTC. The genes are TRBV6-5 and TRBJ2-7; 7 bases are a match to TRBD1. Germline CDR1 and CDR2: MNHEY and SVGAGI. V was pared by 4 bases and J by 1 base, with 7 bases of the junction left unmatched. The CDR3 has 15 residues.